Listed below are T cell receptor beta chains from one sample, sequenced in a study of T-cell memory formation after mild COVID-19. TCRdb called the 5' RACE reads again in MiXCR, with one record for every CDR3 protein. The sample gives 200,000 to 250,000 distinct CDR3 sequences, about 10% of which show up once; approximately 2.8% is in the top ten. The sample consisted of PBMCs or a T cell subset sorted from them (not recorded which). The receptors here all came from a young man who had mild COVID-19 (a few samples of this study predate the infection). Cell type and time point are not known. Both conserved end residues are part of each CDR3. D genes are given only for firm matches. Some rows mark clone size as missing; the rest say once, few, many or name a class of expanded clone.

d_call cdr3_length clone_size j_call v_call cdr3_aa cdr3_nt
NA 17 NA TRBJ2-6 TRBV28 CASSATGRGAGANVLTF TGTGCCAGCAGTGCGACAGGGAGGGGTGCTGGGGCCAACGTCCTGACTTTC
TRBD1 14 NA TRBJ2-5 TRBV5-1 CASSQGQGYETQYF TGCGCCAGCAGCCAGGGACAGGGGTACGAGACCCAGTACTTC
NA 15 few TRBJ1-1 TRBV4-2 CASSQDARGVTEAFF TGTGCCAGCAGCCAAGATGCTAGGGGGGTCACTGAAGCTTTCTTT
NA 15 few TRBJ1-2 TRBV7-2 CASSLGTAANYGYTF TGTGCCAGCAGCTTAGGGACAGCAGCTAACTATGGCTACACCTTC
NA 14 NA TRBJ2-2 TRBV7-2 CASSLGLYTGELFF TGTGCCAGCAGCTTAGGACTATATACCGGGGAGCTGTTTTTT
NA 14 many TRBJ1-1 TRBV5-5 CASSSSRQNTEAFF TGTGCCAGCAGCTCCTCGAGGCAAAACACTGAAGCTTTCTTT
NA 12 NA TRBJ2-3 TRBV9 CASSVFGDTQYF TGTGCCAGCAGCGTATTTGGAGATACGCAGTATTTT
NA 15 few TRBJ1-2 TRBV9 CASSVVSGANYGYTF TGTGCCAGCAGCGTAGTGTCGGGGGCTAACTATGGCTACACCTTC
TRBD1 14 NA TRBJ1-2 TRBV7-2 CASSSRTGTDGYTF TGTGCCAGCAGCTCGAGGACAGGGACGGATGGCTACACCTTC
TRBD2 15 NA TRBJ2-3 TRBV5-1 CASSLTSGGSYTQYF TGCGCCAGCAGCCTAACTAGCGGGGGGTCCTATACGCAGTATTTT
NA 16 NA TRBJ2-6 TRBV5-6 CASSSLPVAGANVLTF TGTGCCAGCAGCTCTCTCCCAGTAGCGGGGGCCAACGTCCTGACTTTC
NA 13 NA TRBJ1-1 TRBV6-1 CASRLGVSTEAFF TGTGCCAGCAGATTGGGGGTTTCCACTGAAGCTTTCTTT
TRBD2 16 few TRBJ2-5 TRBV10-1 CASSGPGTSGAETQYF TGCGCCAGCAGTGGCCCCGGGACTAGCGGGGCGGAGACCCAGTACTTC
TRBD1 16 once TRBJ1-5 TRBV7-9 CASSETGDAGNQPQHF TGTGCCAGCAGCGAAACAGGGGATGCGGGAAATCAGCCCCAGCATTTT
NA 14 NA TRBJ2-2 TRBV4-3 CASSQDAYTGELFF TGCGCCAGCAGCCAAGATGCATACACCGGGGAGCTGTTTTTT
NA 14 NA TRBJ1-3 TRBV28 CASIYQGNGNTIYF TGTGCCAGCATATACCAGGGGAACGGAAACACCATATATTTT
NA 13 NA TRBJ1-2 TRBV7-2 CASSFRIGSGYTF TGTGCCAGCAGCTTCCGGATCGGGAGCGGCTACACCTTC
NA 16 few TRBJ2-3 TRBV18 CASSPPQGRNTDTQYF TGTGCCAGCTCACCACCGCAGGGGAGGAACACAGATACGCAGTATTTT
NA 13 many TRBJ1-5 TRBV6-5 CASRESSNQPQHF TGTGCCAGCCGTGAATCCAGCAATCAGCCCCAGCATTTT
TRBD2 15 NA TRBJ2-1 TRBV11-2 CASSPGLAPYNEQFF TGTGCCAGCAGCCCTGGACTAGCTCCCTACAATGAGCAGTTCTTC
TRBD1 14 few TRBJ1-5 TRBV7-2 CASSSQGGNQPQHF TGTGCCAGCAGCTCACAGGGGGGCAATCAGCCCCAGCATTTT
TRBD1 12 NA TRBJ2-3 TRBV6-5 CARQGASDTQYF TGTGCCAGACAGGGGGCCTCAGATACGCAGTATTTT
TRBD2 13 few TRBJ2-1 TRBV5-1 CASRELAKNEQFF TGCGCCAGCAGGGAACTAGCGAAAAATGAGCAGTTCTTC
NA 13 few TRBJ1-1 TRBV12-3/TRBV12-4 CASSLSDLLEAFF TGTGCCAGCAGTTTATCAGATCTCCTTGAAGCTTTCTTT
NA 16 few TRBJ1-6 TRBV7-2 CASSSSPGTIGSPLHF TGTGCCAGCAGCTCTTCCCCCGGGACAATAGGATCACCCCTCCACTTT
TRBD2 15 NA TRBJ2-3 TRBV28 CASSTSAGATDTQYF TGTGCCAGCAGCACCTCAGCGGGGGCCACAGATACGCAGTATTTT
TRBD2 16 NA TRBJ2-3 TRBV12-3/TRBV12-4 CASSRRLAADTDTQYF TGTGCCAGCAGTCGTCGGCTAGCGGCAGACACAGATACGCAGTATTTT
NA 11 few TRBJ1-5 TRBV20-1 CSASLVGLQHF TGCAGTGCTAGCCTTGTGGGACTGCAGCATTTT
NA 17 NA TRBJ2-1 TRBV15 CATSSFGGGKVYNEQFF TGTGCCACCAGCTCATTTGGCGGGGGCAAAGTCTACAATGAGCAGTTCTTC
NA 14 NA TRBJ1-5 TRBV5-3 CARSAKGRNQPQHF TGTGCCAGAAGCGCGAAGGGTCGCAATCAGCCCCAGCATTTT
TRBD2 13 NA TRBJ2-7 TRBV10-3 CAISERGGSEQYF TGTGCCATCAGTGAGCGGGGGGGCTCCGAGCAGTACTTC
NA 15 NA TRBJ2-1 TRBV3-1 CASSQVGGDYNEQFF TGTGCCAGCAGCCAAGTCGGGGGAGATTACAATGAGCAGTTCTTC
TRBD1 15 many TRBJ2-1 TRBV7-9 CASRLAGGGFNEQFF TGTGCCAGCAGGTTAGCAGGGGGCGGATTCAATGAGCAGTTCTTC
TRBD1 15 NA TRBJ2-2 TRBV12-5 CASGADRVNTGELFF TGTGCTAGTGGGGCCGACAGGGTGAACACCGGGGAGCTGTTTTTT
NA 14 few TRBJ2-2 TRBV5-1 CASTFHTNTGELFF TGCGCCAGCACATTCCACACGAACACCGGGGAGCTGTTTTTT
NA 17 NA TRBJ2-3 TRBV18 CASSPPAGRDSTDTQYF TGTGCCAGCTCACCACCGGCGGGACGGGATAGCACAGATACGCAGTATTTT
TRBD1 17 few TRBJ1-2 TRBV18 CASSRRTGTGAFDGYTF TGTGCCAGCTCAAGGCGAACCGGGACAGGTGCTTTCGATGGCTACACCTTC
TRBD2 14 NA TRBJ2-5 TRBV20-1 CSARSAGASETQYF TGCAGTGCTAGATCAGCGGGGGCCTCGGAGACCCAGTACTTC
NA 15 few TRBJ1-5 TRBV7-2 CASSLGGGSYQPQHF TGTGCCAGCAGCTTAGGGGGCGGATCATATCAGCCCCAGCATTTT
NA 15 NA TRBJ1-5 TRBV12-3/TRBV12-4 CASSFLTVGNQPQHF TGTGCCAGCAGTTTCTTAACGGTCGGCAATCAGCCCCAGCATTTT
NA 13 NA TRBJ2-1 TRBV20-1 CSAWAPRYNEQFF TGCAGTGCCTGGGCACCGCGGTACAATGAGCAGTTCTTC
TRBD2 15 NA TRBJ2-1 TRBV7-6 CASSLVASGYNEQFF TGTGCCAGCAGCTTAGTGGCTAGCGGGTACAATGAGCAGTTCTTC
NA 14 few TRBJ1-2 TRBV12-3/TRBV12-4 CASSQGPRNYGYTF TGTGCCAGCAGCCAAGGACCGAGAAACTATGGCTACACCTTC
TRBD2 16 NA TRBJ2-1 TRBV4-3 CASSQYLAGVYNEQFF TGCGCCAGCAGCCAATATTTAGCGGGGGTTTACAATGAGCAGTTCTTC
NA 13 NA TRBJ1-6 TRBV7-2 CASRQGLASPLHF TGTGCCAGCAGACAGGGTCTCGCTTCACCCCTCCACTTT
TRBD1 13 NA TRBJ2-1 TRBV11-2 CASSLDRGREQFF TGTGCCAGCAGCCTAGACAGGGGAAGGGAGCAGTTCTTC
NA 11 NA TRBJ1-3 TRBV6-6 CASSMGNTIYF TGTGCCAGCAGTATGGGAAACACCATATATTTT
NA 17 few TRBJ2-1 TRBV27 CASSLGMGTGGFPEQFF NA
NA 15 NA TRBJ1-2 TRBV29-1 CSVSGSRTGPDGYTF TGCAGCGTTTCCGGATCCCGTACCGGGCCAGATGGCTACACCTTC
TRBD2 14 few TRBJ2-5 TRBV18 CASSTTSGEETQYF TGTGCCAGCTCCACGACTAGCGGGGAGGAGACCCAGTACTTC
TRBD1 14 NA TRBJ2-1 TRBV2 CASRGSAGGDEQFF TGTGCCAGCAGGGGCTCGGCAGGGGGTGATGAGCAGTTCTTC
TRBD1 16 few TRBJ2-5 TRBV7-9 CASRNNDWTGRETQYF TGTGCCAGCAGAAACAACGATTGGACAGGGCGGGAGACCCAGTACTTC
TRBD1 14 few TRBJ2-1 TRBV20-1 CSTNQGVRYNEQFF TGCAGTACAAACCAGGGGGTCCGCTACAATGAGCAGTTCTTC
TRBD1 19 NA TRBJ2-5 TRBV7-9 CASSLSARTGGRSMETQYF TGTGCCAGCAGCTTATCGGCCCGGACAGGGGGCCGGTCAATGGAGACCCAGTACTTC
NA 13 many TRBJ2-7 TRBV7-9 CASSFRDVYEQYF TGTGCCAGCAGCTTCCGGGACGTCTACGAGCAGTACTTC